This T cell receptor (beta chain) emerged from a study of CD8 T cells in ankylosing spondylitis. TCRdb redid the calling of the 5' RACE reads with MiXCR, one entry per CDR3 protein. The data show under 150,000 distinct CDR3 sequences, 7% to 10% seen once. V was trimmed by 2 bases and J by 4 bases, leaving 16 bases between them. Germline V gene sequence: CDR1 LGHNA, CDR2 YNFKEQ. This CDR3 is 16 amino acids long. The chain has TRBV4-2 and TRBJ2-3; tentatively, D is TRBD2 (6 bases). The specimen was synovial fluid, either unsorted or a sorted T cell fraction (not recorded which). The clonotype comes from a male donor with ankylosing spondylitis. The chain's CDR3 is CASSQPEAGSSDTQYF. The CDR3 DNA follows: TGTGCCAGCAGCCAACCTGAGGCGGGGTCTTCAGATACGCAGTATTTT.